Listed below are T cell receptor beta chains from one sample, sequenced in a study of PD-1 blockade in classical Hodgkin lymphoma. The data were produced by immunoSEQ multiplex PCR, yet TCRdb's version contains in-frame clones alone and is incomplete. The sample records about 11,000 clones, roughly 75% being singletons. The sample consisted of peripheral blood mononuclear cells (PBMCs), taken at baseline. These receptor sequences come from a human donor with classical Hodgkin lymphoma. Each CDR3 is given with its conserved first and last residue. Each record gives: D gene, J gene, clone size, V gene, CDR3 protein, CDR3 DNA. A D gene is named only where the DNA matches it firmly. Size values are once, few and many counts, or a class for expanded clones, and some rows have none.

>TRBD1|TRBJ2-5|once|TRBV7-2
CASSTQGQQKTQYF
TGTGCCAGCAGCACCCAGGGACAGCAGAAGACCCAGTACTTC
>-|TRBJ1-4|-|TRBV6-5
CASSYSRRGEKLFF
TGTGCCAGCAGTTACTCTAGGAGGGGTGAAAAACTGTTTTTT
>-|TRBJ1-4|-|TRBV7-2
CASSLDLARELFF
TGTGCCAGCAGCTTAGACCTGGCCAGGGAACTGTTTTTT
>TRBD1|TRBJ1-1|-|TRBV4-1
CASSHDPGTGASGTEAFF
TGCGCCAGCAGCCATGATCCCGGGACAGGGGCCTCTGGAACTGAAGCTTTCTTT
>TRBD2|TRBJ2-5|-|TRBV11-2
CASSFRGEGTQYF
TGTGCCAGCAGCTTTCGGGGGGAAGGGACCCAGTACTTC
>-|TRBJ2-1|-|TRBV5-1
CAQRRPNPDRLNLLSSYNEQFF
TGCGCCCAACGAAGGCCTAACCCGGACAGATTGAACCTCTTAAGCTCCTACAATGAGCAGTTCTTC
>-|TRBJ2-4|medium-sized|TRBV9
CASSTTDSIQYF
TGTGCCAGCAGCACAACCGACAGTATTCAGTACTTC
>-|TRBJ2-3|few|TRBV5-4
CASSLGQTGTDTQYF
TGTGCCAGCAGCTTGGGACAGACTGGCACAGATACGCAGTATTTT
>-|TRBJ1-2|-|TRBV4-1
CASSQEVTGANYGYTF
TGCGCCAGCAGCCAAGAAGTTACAGGAGCTAACTATGGCTACACCTTC
>-|TRBJ2-7|-|TRBV6-1
CASRPGQGGVYEQYF
TGTGCCAGCAGACCCGGACAGGGAGGGGTCTACGAGCAGTACTTC